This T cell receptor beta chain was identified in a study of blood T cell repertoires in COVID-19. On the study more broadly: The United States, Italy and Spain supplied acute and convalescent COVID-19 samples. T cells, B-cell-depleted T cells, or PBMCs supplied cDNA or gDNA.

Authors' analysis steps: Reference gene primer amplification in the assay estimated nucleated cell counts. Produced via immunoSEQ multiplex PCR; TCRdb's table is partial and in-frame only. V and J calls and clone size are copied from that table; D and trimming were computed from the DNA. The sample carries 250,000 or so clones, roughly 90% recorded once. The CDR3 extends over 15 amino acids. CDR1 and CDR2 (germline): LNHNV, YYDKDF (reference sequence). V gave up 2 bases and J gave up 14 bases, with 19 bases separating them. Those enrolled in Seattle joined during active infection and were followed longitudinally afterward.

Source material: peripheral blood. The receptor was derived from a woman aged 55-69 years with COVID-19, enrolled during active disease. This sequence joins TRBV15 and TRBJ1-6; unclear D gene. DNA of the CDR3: TGTGCCACCAGCAGACCGGACGCGGCCCCGGAGGCCCTCCACTTT. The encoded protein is CATSRPDAAPEALHF.